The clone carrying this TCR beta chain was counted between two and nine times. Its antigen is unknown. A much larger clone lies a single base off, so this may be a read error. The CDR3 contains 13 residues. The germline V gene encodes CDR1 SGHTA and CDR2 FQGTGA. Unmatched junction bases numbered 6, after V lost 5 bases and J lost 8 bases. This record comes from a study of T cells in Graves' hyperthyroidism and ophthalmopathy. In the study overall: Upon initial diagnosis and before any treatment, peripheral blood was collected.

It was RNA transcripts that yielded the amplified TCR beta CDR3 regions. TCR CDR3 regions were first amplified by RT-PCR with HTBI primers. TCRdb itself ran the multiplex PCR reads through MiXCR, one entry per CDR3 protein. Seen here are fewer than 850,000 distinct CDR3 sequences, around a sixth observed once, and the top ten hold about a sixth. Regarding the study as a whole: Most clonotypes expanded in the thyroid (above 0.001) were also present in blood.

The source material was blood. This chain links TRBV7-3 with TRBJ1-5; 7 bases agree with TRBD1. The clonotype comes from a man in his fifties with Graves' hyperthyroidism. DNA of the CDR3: TGTGCCAGCAGCCGCGACAGGGATAAGCCCCAGCATTTT. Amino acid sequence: CASSRDRDKPQHF.